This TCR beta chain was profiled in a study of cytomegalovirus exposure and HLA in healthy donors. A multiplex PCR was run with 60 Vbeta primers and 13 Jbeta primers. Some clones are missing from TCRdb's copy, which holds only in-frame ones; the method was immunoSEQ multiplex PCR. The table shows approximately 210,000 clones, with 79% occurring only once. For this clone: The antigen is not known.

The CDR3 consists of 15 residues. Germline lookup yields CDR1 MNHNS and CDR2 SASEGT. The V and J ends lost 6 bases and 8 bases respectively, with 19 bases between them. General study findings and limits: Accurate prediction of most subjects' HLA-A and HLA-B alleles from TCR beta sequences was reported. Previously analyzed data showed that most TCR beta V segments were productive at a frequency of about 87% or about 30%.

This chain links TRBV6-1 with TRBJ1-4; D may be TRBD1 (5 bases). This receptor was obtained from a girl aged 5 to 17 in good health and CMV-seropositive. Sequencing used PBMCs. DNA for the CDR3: TGTGCCAGCAGAATTTGGGCTTCGGGGGGAGAAAAACTGTTTTTT. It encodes CASRIWASGGEKLFF.